This T cell receptor beta chain is from a study of blood T cell repertoires in COVID-19. Study-wide background: In each case, the material was cDNA or gDNA derived from T cells, B-cell-depleted T cells, or PBMCs.

Original analysis: For nucleated cells, counts were estimated from reference gene primer amplification. Clones were read by immunoSEQ multiplex PCR, and TCRdb kept only the in-frame ones, dropping some. The V and J calls and clone size were taken over from that table, and D and trimming were inferred from the DNA. The data contain around 300,000 clones, 86% of them singletons. Trimming removed 10 bases from V and 7 bases from J, with 20 bases in between. The CDR3 covers 14 residues. Germline CDR1 MNHEY, CDR2 SVGAGI. The clonotype originates from a woman in her twenties or thirties who had recovered from COVID-19. The V call is TRBV6-5, the J call TRBJ1-5; TRBD1 is a possible D gene (6 bases). Sequenced: peripheral blood. The CDR3 is CATNRGGAGQPQHF. The CDR3 coding sequence is TGTGCCACAAACCGGGGGGGCGCGGGGCAGCCCCAGCATTTT.